These 22 T cell receptor beta chains share one sample of origin, sequenced in a study of beta chain features in type 1 diabetes. Sequenced material consisted of expressed TCRB transcripts (all of the isolated RNA was reverse transcribed). The table came from immunoSEQ multiplex PCR; TCRdb's copy has only in-frame clones and leaves some out. In the table there are nearly 250,000 clones, less than 15% of which are singletons. Sequenced: naive CD4+ T cells from blood. All receptors derive from a woman in her 40s in good health.

This clone was counted only a few times. V gene TRBV7-9 combines with J gene TRBJ1-5; D is ambiguous. Germline lookup yields CDR1 SEHNR and CDR2 FQNEAQ (reference sequence). The CDR3 covers 12 residues. The V end lost 2 bases, the J end lost 7 bases, and 6 bases lay between the germline ends. This chain's CDR3 is CASSLMSQPQHF. The CDR3, as DNA: TGTGCCAGCAGCTTAATGTCACAGCCCCAGCATTTT.

This clone came up a few times. This chain joins TRBV14 and TRBJ1-2, with 9 bases identical to TRBD1. Germline lookup yields CDR1 SGHDN and CDR2 FVKESK. J lost 5 bases, V lost 4 bases, and 14 bases had no gene match. The CDR3 is 17 residues long. CDR3 bases: TGTGCCAGCAGCCCTCCCGGGACAGGGCTCGGAGGGTATGGCTACACCTTC. This gives the protein CASSPPGTGLGGYGYTF.

The genes are TRBV6-5 and TRBJ2-1; the match to TRBD1 covers 10 bases. V trimming: 8 bases; J trimming: 8 bases; junction bases outside the gene matches: 9. The germline V gene has CDR1 MNHEY and CDR2 SVGAGI. The CDR3 runs to 14 residues. The chain's CDR3 is CASHQGQGLYEQFF. Written as DNA, the CDR3 is TGTGCCAGCCATCAGGGACAGGGGTTATATGAGCAGTTCTTC.

This clone was recorded many times. The rearrangement uses TRBV9 and TRBJ2-2; maybe TRBD1 (6 bases). Looked up from germline, CDR1 is SGDLS and CDR2 is YYNGEE. The CDR3 spans 13 residues. Between the trimmed V and J ends, which lost 1 base and 6 bases, there was a span of 7 bases. CDR3 sequence reads: CASSVHRAGELFF. CDR3 in DNA: TGTGCCAGCAGCGTACACAGGGCCGGGGAGCTGTTTTTT.

This clone was counted between two and nine times. The gene calls are TRBV5-5 and TRBJ1-5; 7 bases are shared with TRBD1. This CDR3 is built from 15 residues. Germline V lookup: CDR1 SGHKS, CDR2 YYEKEE (reference sequence). The ends lost 4 bases at V and 3 bases at J; junction bases unmatched: 7. CDR3 region: CASSTSGQVNQPQHF. In nucleotides, the CDR3 is TGTGCCAGCAGCACCTCTGGACAGGTCAATCAGCCCCAGCATTTT.

This clone occurred a few times. The chain joins TRBV10-3 to TRBJ2-5; 9 positions agree with TRBD2. V lost 7 bases and J lost 5; bases outside the gene matches: 8. The CDR3 runs to 14 residues. Germline-derived CDR1 and CDR2 are ENHRY and SYGVKD. CDR3 protein: CAINQAGGRETQYF. The DNA of the CDR3 is TGTGCCATCAATCAGGCGGGGGGGCGGGAGACCCAGTACTTC.

V is TRBV6-5 and J is TRBJ2-4, with unresolved D. CDR3 length equals 14 residues. Trimming shortened V by 0 bases and J by 8 bases, and 11 bases separated the two germline ends. The germline V gene encodes CDR1 MNHEY and CDR2 SVGAGI. CDR3: CASSYSDLGDIQYF. In DNA, the CDR3 is TGTGCCAGCAGTTACTCCGACCTAGGCGACATTCAGTACTTC.

The chain employs TRBV9 and TRBJ1-5, with 8 bases identical to TRBD1. The CDR3 has 15 residues. V shed 3 bases, J shed 4 bases, and the junction held 6 bases outside the gene matches. Germline lookup yields CDR1 SGDLS and CDR2 YYNGEE. The CDR3 DNA is TGTGCCAGCAGCGCTGGAGGACAGGGAAATCAGCCCCAGCATTTT. It codes for CASSAGGQGNQPQHF.

The table lists this clone with a few counts. The chain is built from TRBV7-9 and TRBJ1-6; D is uncertain. The length of the CDR3 is 16 residues. Germline loops: CDR1 SEHNR, CDR2 FQNEAQ (reference sequence). Trimming left V 4 bases short and J 8 bases short, with 18 bases between. CDR3 in amino acids: CASSSQPGMEHSPLHF. The DNA for the CDR3 is TGTGCCAGCAGCTCTCAACCTGGAATGGAGCATTCACCCCTCCACTTT.

The chain uses TRBV18 and TRBJ2-5; TRBD1 aligns across 8 bases. The CDR3 is 14 amino acids. CDR1 is KGHSH and CDR2 is LQKENI in the germline V gene. Trimming removed 3 bases from V and 6 bases from J; junction bases left unmatched: 6. The CDR3 region is CASSPAQGEKTQYF. Written as DNA, the CDR3 is TGTGCCAGCTCACCTGCACAGGGGGAAAAGACCCAGTACTTC.

In this sample, this clone turned up a few times. The V and J genes are TRBV29-1 and TRBJ2-3, with D unresolved. Trimming pared 6 bases from V and 4 bases from J, leaving 11 bases between. Per the germline V gene, CDR1 is SQVTM and CDR2 is ANQGSEA. This CDR3 comprises 12 residues. The CDR3 sequence: CSVPPGPDTQYF. CDR3 in DNA: TGCAGCGTACCCCCTGGGCCAGATACGCAGTATTTT.

The V gene is TRBV19, the J gene TRBJ2-1; TRBD2 aligns across 7 bases. Germline CDR1 reads LNHDA; CDR2 reads SQIVND (reference sequence). The CDR3 extends over 16 amino acids. Unmatched junction bases numbered 11, after V lost 5 bases and J lost 4 bases. CDR3 region: CASSRSASGYYNEQFF. CDR3 in DNA: TGTGCCAGTAGTCGTTCGGCTAGCGGTTATTACAATGAGCAGTTCTTC.

The rearrangement links TRBV4-1 to TRBJ1-5; weak D call: TRBD1 (6 bases). V lost 1 base and J lost 7, with 8 bases in between. Germline CDR1 reads MGHRA; CDR2 reads YSYEKL. The CDR3 has 13 amino acids. CDR3 sequence (DNA): TGCGCCAGCAGCCAAGCAGGGGTCCAGCCCCAGCATTTT. Translating gives CASSQAGVQPQHF.

This clone turned up a few times. The chain uses TRBV5-4 and TRBJ2-1; 12 nucleotides line up with TRBD2. The CDR3 length is 17 residues. Trimming cost V 0 bases and J 6 bases; bases outside gene matches: 7. Per the germline V gene, CDR1 is SGHNT and CDR2 is YYREEE (reference sequence). CDR3: CASSLVPTSGGINEQFF. The CDR3, as DNA: TGTGCCAGCAGCTTGGTCCCGACTAGCGGGGGTATCAATGAGCAGTTCTTC.

The chain employs TRBV18 and TRBJ1-1, with a possible D match to TRBD1 (6 bases). Germline-derived CDR1 and CDR2 are KGHSH and LQKENI. V dropped 3 bases and J dropped 3 bases, with 11 bases sitting between them. CDR3 length: 14 amino acids. This chain's CDR3 is CASSPQGKDTEAFF. The CDR3 DNA reads as TGTGCCAGCTCACCCCAGGGGAAGGACACTGAAGCTTTCTTT.

This clone was picked up a small number of times. The V call is TRBV7-2, the J call TRBJ2-5; D remains unclear. Trimming shortened V by 1 base and J by 1 base, and 10 bases separated the two germline ends. The CDR3 is made up of 15 amino acids. Looked up from germline, CDR1 is SGHTA and CDR2 is FQGNSA. The CDR3 nucleotides read TGTGCCAGCAGCTTAGGCCCCATAGTCCAAGAGACCCAGTACTTC. Amino acid sequence: CASSLGPIVQETQYF. Drawing the rest from reference TRBV7-2 and TRBJ2-5, the complete variable domain is GAGVSQSPSNKVTEKGKDVELRCDPISGHTALYWYRQSLGQGLEFLIYFQGNSAPDKSGLPSDRFSAERTGGSVSTLTIQRTQQEDSAVYLCASSLGPIVQETQYFGPGTRLLVL.

This rearrangement joins TRBV14 to TRBJ1-6; D gene uncertain. Deletions cut 1 base from V and 7 bases from J, with 8 bases between. In germline, CDR1 is SGHDN, CDR2 FVKESK. This CDR3 comprises 14 residues. DNA for the CDR3: TGTGCCAGCAGCCAAGTTGGCCTCAATTCACCCCTCCACTTT. Translated, it gives CASSQVGLNSPLHF.

The chain combines TRBV5-1 with TRBJ1-2; TRBD1 matches at 7 bases. With 0 bases clipped from V and 6 bases from J, the junction kept 5 bases outside the gene matches. This CDR3 contains 14 residues. Germline V CDR1 and CDR2: SGHRS, YFSETQ. The CDR3 is CASSLEQGGDGYTF. CDR3 sequence (DNA): TGCGCCAGCAGCTTGGAGCAGGGGGGCGATGGCTACACCTTC.

V usage is TRBV19 and J usage is TRBJ2-7, with 8 nucleotides matching TRBD1. Germline V CDR1 and CDR2: LNHDA, SQIVND (reference sequence). V lost 5 bases and J lost 5; bases outside the gene matches: 8. The CDR3 sequence is 14 residues long. CDR3: CASSPLQGADEQYF. CDR3 coding DNA: TGTGCCAGTAGTCCTCTTCAGGGGGCTGACGAGCAGTACTTC.

The gene calls are TRBV28 and TRBJ1-3; 7 bases map to TRBD1. V shed 5 bases, J shed 0 bases, and the junction held 7 bases outside the gene matches. Germline lookup yields CDR1 MDHEN and CDR2 SYDVKM. This CDR3 has 16 residues. CDR3 nucleotide sequence: TGTGCCAGCAGTCTCGGGGACAGACCCTCTGGAAACACCATATATTTT. Its translation: CASSLGDRPSGNTIYF.

The chain links TRBV12-5 to TRBJ1-1; 9 bases agree with TRBD1. V was clipped by 0 bases and J by 2 bases; unmatched bases: 7. This CDR3 has 17 residues. Germline loops: CDR1 LGHNT, CDR2 FRNRAP. Here the CDR3 DNA reads TGTGCTAGTGGTTTGGTACTCGGGACAGGGTCTAACACTGAAGCTTTCTTT. Translating it yields CASGLVLGTGSNTEAFF.

This clone came up a few times. The CDR3 region is CASSAQAPDTQYF. CDR3 nucleotides: TGTGCCAGCAGTGCCCAGGCTCCAGATACGCAGTATTTT. The chain carries TRBV6-1 and TRBJ2-3, with unresolved D. The V and J ends lost 4 bases and 4 bases respectively, with 9 bases between them. CDR1 MNHNS and CDR2 SASEGT come from the germline V gene. This CDR3 is 13 amino acids long.